Detailed here is one T cell receptor (beta chain). The antigen remains undetermined. The CDR3 totals 15 residues. V was pared by 3 bases and J by 0 bases, with 11 bases between. Germline values: CDR1 SGDLS, CDR2 YYNGEE. The data were taken from a study of CD4+ T cells in melanoma. General study findings and limits: Diverse differentiation states were reported for melanoma neoantigen-specific CD4+ T cells.

Some clones are missing from TCRdb's copy, which holds only in-frame ones; the method was immunoSEQ multiplex PCR. In the table there are 120,000 to 150,000 clones, about 90% of which are singletons. This TCR came from a human donor with melanoma. The chain uses TRBV9 and TRBJ2-3; D not certain. CDR3 region: CASSERLRSTDTQYF. The DNA of the CDR3 is TGTGCCAGCAGCGAGCGACTGAGGAGCACAGATACGCAGTATTTT.